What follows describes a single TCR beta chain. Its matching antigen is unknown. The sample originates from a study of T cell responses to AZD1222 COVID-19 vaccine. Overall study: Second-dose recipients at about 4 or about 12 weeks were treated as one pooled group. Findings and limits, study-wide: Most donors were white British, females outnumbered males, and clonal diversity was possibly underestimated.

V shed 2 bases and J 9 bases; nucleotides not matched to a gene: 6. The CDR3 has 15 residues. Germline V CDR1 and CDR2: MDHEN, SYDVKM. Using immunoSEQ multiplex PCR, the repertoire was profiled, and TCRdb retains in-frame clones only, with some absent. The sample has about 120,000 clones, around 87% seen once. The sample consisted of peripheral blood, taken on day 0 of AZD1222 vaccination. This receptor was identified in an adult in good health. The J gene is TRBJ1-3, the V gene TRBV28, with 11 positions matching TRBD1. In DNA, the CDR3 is TGTGCCAGCAGTTTACAAGGGACAGGGGGGGGCACCATATATTTT. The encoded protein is CASSLQGTGGGTIYF.